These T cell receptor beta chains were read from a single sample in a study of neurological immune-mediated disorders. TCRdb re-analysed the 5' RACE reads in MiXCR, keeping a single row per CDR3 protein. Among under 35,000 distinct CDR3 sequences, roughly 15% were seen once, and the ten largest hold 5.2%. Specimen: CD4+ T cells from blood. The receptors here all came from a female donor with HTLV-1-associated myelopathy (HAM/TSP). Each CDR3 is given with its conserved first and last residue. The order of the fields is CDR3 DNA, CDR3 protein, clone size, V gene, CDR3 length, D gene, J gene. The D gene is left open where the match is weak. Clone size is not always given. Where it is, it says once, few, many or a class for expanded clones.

DNA: TGTGCCATCAAGGGGGGGCGGGATGAGCAGTTCTTC; CDR3: CAIKGGRDEQFF; size: .; V: TRBV10-3; length: 12; D: .; J: TRBJ2-1
DNA: TGTGCCAGCAGCCAACACAGTGTACCTGAAGCTTTCTTT; CDR3: CASSQHSVPEAFF; size: .; V: TRBV3-1; length: 13; D: .; J: TRBJ1-1
DNA: TGTGCCAGCTGGAGCGTGACACCGGCCTACGAGCAGTACTTC; CDR3: CASWSVTPAYEQYF; size: .; V: TRBV6-1; length: 14; D: .; J: TRBJ2-7
DNA: TGTGCCAGCAGCTTAGGTAAGGGATACTATGGCTACGTCTTC; CDR3: CASSLGKGYYGYVF; size: .; V: TRBV7-2; length: 14; D: .; J: TRBJ1-2
DNA: TGTGCCAGCAGCCAAAGGGGACTAGCGGGGGGACAAGAGACCCAGTACTTC; CDR3: CASSQRGLAGGQETQYF; size: many; V: TRBV3-1; length: 17; D: TRBD2; J: TRBJ2-5
DNA: TGCGCCAGCAGCTTAACCGGGACAGGGGTTACTGAAGCTTTCTTT; CDR3: CASSLTGTGVTEAFF; size: many; V: TRBV5-1; length: 15; D: TRBD1; J: TRBJ1-1
DNA: TGTGCCAGCAGCTGGGAGGGCCAAGGGAGAGATACGCAGTATTTT; CDR3: CASSWEGQGRDTQYF; size: many; V: TRBV7-2; length: 15; D: TRBD2; J: TRBJ2-3
DNA: TGCGCCAGCAGCTTGGAAGTTATGGGGGGCCCCTACGAGCAGTACTTC; CDR3: CASSLEVMGGPYEQYF; size: many; V: TRBV5-1; length: 16; D: .; J: TRBJ2-7
DNA: TGTGCCACCAGTGATCGACTATATGCAGATACGCAGTATTTT; CDR3: CATSDRLYADTQYF; size: many; V: TRBV24-1; length: 14; D: .; J: TRBJ2-3
DNA: TGCAGTGCTCGCCGGGACTCCTATCCCTACGAGCAGTACTTC; CDR3: CSARRDSYPYEQYF; size: many; V: TRBV20-1; length: 14; D: .; J: TRBJ2-7
DNA: TGTGCCAGCAGTCCGGGACGGTCCTATGGCTACACCTTC; CDR3: CASSPGRSYGYTF; size: many; V: TRBV6-1; length: 13; D: .; J: TRBJ1-2
DNA: TGTGCCAGCATTCGAGGGACAGATAAACTTTCTAACTATGGCTACACCTTC; CDR3: CASIRGTDKLSNYGYTF; size: many; V: TRBV7-2; length: 17; D: TRBD1; J: TRBJ1-2
DNA: TGTGCCAGCGCACCGGGACAGGGCAACACCGGGGAGCTGTTTTTT; CDR3: CASAPGQGNTGELFF; size: many; V: TRBV18; length: 15; D: TRBD1; J: TRBJ2-2
DNA: TGTGCCAGCAGTCAGGACAGCCATTCTGGAAACACCATATATTTT; CDR3: CASSQDSHSGNTIYF; size: many; V: TRBV2; length: 15; D: .; J: TRBJ1-3
DNA: TGCGCCAGCAGCTTGAGAGCGGGGGAGACCGGGGAGCTGTTTTTT; CDR3: CASSLRAGETGELFF; size: many; V: TRBV5-1; length: 15; D: TRBD2; J: TRBJ2-2
DNA: TGCAGTGCTAGCCCCCCGGGGGATCAGCCCCAGCATTTT; CDR3: CSASPPGDQPQHF; size: many; V: TRBV20-1; length: 13; D: .; J: TRBJ1-5
DNA: TGTGCCAGTAGTATTGAGAGCACAGATACGCAGTATTTT; CDR3: CASSIESTDTQYF; size: many; V: TRBV19; length: 13; D: .; J: TRBJ2-3
DNA: TGCAGTGCTAGAGCGGCAGACCTTATTACCTCCTACAATGAGCAGTTCTTC; CDR3: CSARAADLITSYNEQFF; size: many; V: TRBV20-1; length: 17; D: .; J: TRBJ2-1
DNA: TGTGCCAGCAGCCTCGGTCGGAATAATTCACCCCTCCACTTT; CDR3: CASSLGRNNSPLHF; size: many; V: TRBV12-3/TRBV12-4; length: 14; D: .; J: TRBJ1-6
DNA: TGTGCCAGCAGCATACAGGTACAAGAGACCCAGTACTTC; CDR3: CASSIQVQETQYF; size: many; V: TRBV7-2; length: 13; D: .; J: TRBJ2-5
DNA: TGTGCCAGCAGCCCCCCGGGACTAGCGTCCAATGAGCAGTTCTTC; CDR3: CASSPPGLASNEQFF; size: many; V: TRBV7-9; length: 15; D: TRBD2; J: TRBJ2-1
DNA: TGCAGCGCTAACAGCGGGGGGGGAGGCAATGAGCAGTTCTTC; CDR3: CSANSGGGGNEQFF; size: many; V: TRBV29-1; length: 14; D: TRBD2; J: TRBJ2-1
DNA: TGTGCCAGCAGCGCGCCAGCCACTAGCGGGAGCTCCTACGAGCAGTACTTC; CDR3: CASSAPATSGSSYEQYF; size: .; V: TRBV21-1; length: 17; D: .; J: TRBJ2-7
DNA: TGTGCCAGCAGTGAAGATTATCGGGGGACGTCCCAGCATTTT; CDR3: CASSEDYRGTSQHF; size: medium-sized; V: TRBV2; length: 14; D: .; J: TRBJ1-5
DNA: TGCGCCAGCAGCTTTGAGGGAGGTGGAAACACCATATATTTT; CDR3: CASSFEGGGNTIYF; size: .; V: TRBV5-1; length: 14; D: .; J: TRBJ1-3
DNA: TGCAGCGTAGGGGTCATCCGAGGGCTACGCGGCACAGATACGCAGTATTTT; CDR3: CSVGVIRGLRGTDTQYF; size: many; V: TRBV29-1; length: 17; D: .; J: TRBJ2-3
DNA: TGTGCCAGCAGCCTGACAGGGACTGGATATGGCTACACCTTC; CDR3: CASSLTGTGYGYTF; size: many; V: TRBV5-8; length: 14; D: TRBD1; J: TRBJ1-2
DNA: TGCGCCAGCACGGCTAGCGGGGGGGCGGTTTACAATGAGCAGTTCTTC; CDR3: CASTASGGAVYNEQFF; size: many; V: TRBV5-1; length: 16; D: TRBD2; J: TRBJ2-1
DNA: TGTGCCAATCAAGAGACCCAGTACTTC; CDR3: CANQETQYF; size: many; V: TRBV27; length: 9; D: .; J: TRBJ2-5
DNA: TGTGCCAGCAGCCCCCGACTAGCGGGAGGGACAAATGAGCAGTTCTTC; CDR3: CASSPRLAGGTNEQFF; size: many; V: TRBV6-5; length: 16; D: TRBD2; J: TRBJ2-1
DNA: TGCAGTGCTAGAGACAGCTCTGGGGCCAACGTCCTGACTTTC; CDR3: CSARDSSGANVLTF; size: many; V: TRBV20-1; length: 14; D: .; J: TRBJ2-6
DNA: TGTGCCAGCAGTCCAAGGCGGGGTAGGGCAACTAATGAAAAACTGTTTTTT; CDR3: CASSPRRGRATNEKLFF; size: many; V: TRBV6-1; length: 17; D: .; J: TRBJ1-4
DNA: TGTGCCAGCAGCAGTATCCAAGGACAGGGCACCGGGGAGCTGTTTTTT; CDR3: CASSSIQGQGTGELFF; size: many; V: TRBV14; length: 16; D: TRBD1; J: TRBJ2-2
DNA: TGTGCCGTACAGGGCGGGGAGTTGGACACTGAAGCTTTCTTT; CDR3: CAVQGGELDTEAFF; size: many; V: TRBV6-5; length: 14; D: .; J: TRBJ1-1
DNA: TGCGCCAGCAGCTGGGGTGGAAGCGGGGTTTCCTACAATGAGCAGTTCTTC; CDR3: CASSWGGSGVSYNEQFF; size: many; V: TRBV5-1; length: 17; D: TRBD2; J: TRBJ2-1
DNA: TGCAGTGCTAGAGATCTTCGGGGGGGCACAGATACGCAGTATTTT; CDR3: CSARDLRGGTDTQYF; size: many; V: TRBV20-1; length: 15; D: TRBD2; J: TRBJ2-3
DNA: TGTGCCAGCAGCTTAGTAGCTGGCGGGGGCACAGATACGCAGTATTTT; CDR3: CASSLVAGGGTDTQYF; size: many; V: TRBV11-2; length: 16; D: .; J: TRBJ2-3
DNA: TGTGCCAGCAGCCTCAGGAACACCGGGGAGCTGTTTTTT; CDR3: CASSLRNTGELFF; size: medium-sized; V: TRBV6-5; length: 13; D: .; J: TRBJ2-2
DNA: TGTGCCAGCAGCCTTCCGGGCACAGATACGCAGTATTTT; CDR3: CASSLPGTDTQYF; size: few; V: TRBV5-4; length: 13; D: .; J: TRBJ2-3
DNA: TGTGCCAGCAGCTTAAATAGGCGTGGCGGGAGTTCCTACAATGAGCAGTTCTTC; CDR3: CASSLNRRGGSSYNEQFF; size: many; V: TRBV11-2; length: 18; D: TRBD2; J: TRBJ2-1